Presented here are 21 T cell receptor beta chains from one specimen sequenced in a study of OX40 agonist ivuxolimab in advanced cancers. Assay: immunoSEQ multiplex PCR; the TCRdb copy retains only in-frame clones and omits some. The sample has 31,000 or so clones, 85% to 90% seen once; the top ten hold about 32%. Sequencing was performed on CD4+ or CD8+ T cells sorted from blood, taken in a trial of the OX40 agonist ivuxolimab. The receptor set was obtained from an adult with an advanced solid tumor such as melanoma, head and neck, liver or kidney cancer.

The V gene is TRBV5-6, the J gene TRBJ2-5; D not resolved. The CDR3 has 14 amino acids. Germline values: CDR1 SGHDT, CDR2 YYEEEE. Trimming removed 0 bases from V and 3 bases from J, with 9 bases in between. The CDR3 reads CASSLGRWEETQYF. CDR3 in DNA: TGTGCCAGCAGCTTGGGACGTTGGGAAGAGACCCAGTACTTC.

The chain uses TRBV6-5 and TRBJ2-7; 7 bases fit TRBD2. This CDR3 has 12 residues. The ends lost 6 bases at V and 5 bases at J; junction bases unmatched: 4. Per the germline V gene, CDR1 is MNHEY and CDR2 is SVGAGI. The CDR3 region is CASRGAGNEQYF. The CDR3 DNA follows: TGTGCCAGCAGGGGAGCGGGAAACGAGCAGTACTTC.

V gene TRBV4-1 combines with J gene TRBJ2-5, with D perhaps matching TRBD2 (6 bases). Germline V gene data show CDR1 as MGHRA and CDR2 as YSYEKL. V was trimmed by 2 bases and J by 5 bases, leaving 21 bases between them. The CDR3 extends over 17 amino acids. The CDR3 nucleotides are TGCGCCAGCAGCCAACCCACCATGGACTGGGGGGTCGAGACCCAGTACTTC. As protein: CASSQPTMDWGVETQYF.

The sample holds a few counts of this clone. The chain has TRBV5-5 and TRBJ2-2; D possibly corresponds to TRBD1 (6 bases). There are 14 residues in the CDR3. Between the trimmed V and J ends, which lost 0 bases and 6 bases, there was a span of 9 bases. In germline, CDR1 is SGHKS, CDR2 YYEKEE (reference sequence). Here the CDR3 reads CASSLVGASGELFF. CDR3 bases: TGTGCCAGCAGCTTGGTGGGGGCGTCCGGGGAGCTGTTTTTT.

The chain has TRBV28 and TRBJ1-5; perhaps TRBD1 as D (6 bases). The V gene lost 3 bases and the J gene lost 5 bases, with 11 bases spanning the gap. Germline CDR1 is MDHEN and CDR2 is SYDVKM. The CDR3 covers 14 residues. CDR3 loop: CASSFLQGDQPQHF. The CDR3 coding sequence is TGTGCCAGCAGTTTTTTACAGGGCGATCAGCCCCAGCATTTT.

This clone came up a few times. The chain couples TRBV15 to TRBJ1-4, with D maybe TRBD1 (6 bases). Germline V CDR1 and CDR2: LNHNV, YYDKDF (reference sequence). Trimming took off 2 bases at V and 3 bases at J, with 16 bases between the two ends. This CDR3 is built from 17 residues. CDR3 amino acids: CATSRRRITGPNEKLFF. CDR3 DNA: TGTGCCACCAGCAGAAGAAGAATCACAGGGCCTAATGAAAAACTGTTTTTT.

The chain links TRBV9 to TRBJ1-1; D is ambiguous. This CDR3 contains 12 residues. Germline CDR1 reads SGDLS; CDR2 reads YYNGEE. Trimming took off 0 bases at V and 8 bases at J, with 8 bases between the two ends. The CDR3 nucleotides are TGTGCCAGCAGCGTAGGGCACGAAGAAGCTTTCTTT. It specifies CASSVGHEEAFF.

The J gene is TRBJ2-1, the V gene TRBV6-6; weak D call: TRBD2 (5 bases). V gave up 10 bases and J gave up 6 bases, with 10 bases separating them. This CDR3 comprises 11 residues. Looked up from germline, CDR1 is MNHNY and CDR2 is SVGAGI (reference sequence). The CDR3 loop reads CAMRALNEQFF. CDR3 DNA: TGTGCCATGAGGGCGCTCAATGAGCAGTTCTTC.

The V gene is TRBV27, the J gene TRBJ2-3; tentatively, D is TRBD2 (6 bases). The CDR3 consists of 15 residues. V lost 7 bases, J lost 1 base, and 15 bases lay in between. Germline V gene sequence: CDR1 MNHEY, CDR2 SMNVEV (reference sequence). The DNA for the CDR3 is TGTGCCAGCACGTGGGGGGTACTGGGCACAGATACGCAGTATTTT. It translates to CASTWGVLGTDTQYF.

The gene calls are TRBV4-1 and TRBJ2-7; tentative D call: TRBD2 (7 bases). V was pared by 0 bases and J by 3 bases, with 12 bases between. This CDR3 spans 15 amino acids. Per germline, CDR1 MGHRA and CDR2 YSYEKL. The chain's CDR3 is CASSQEGGDYYEQYF. The CDR3 DNA follows: TGCGCCAGCAGCCAAGAAGGGGGGGACTACTACGAGCAGTACTTC.

The chain employs TRBV4-1 and TRBJ1-2; 7 bases agree with TRBD1. Germline values: CDR1 MGHRA, CDR2 YSYEKL. This CDR3 contains 16 residues. The ends lost 4 bases at V and 5 bases at J; junction bases unmatched: 13. The CDR3 region is CASSLSHLRGDYGYTF. The DNA of the CDR3 is TGCGCCAGCAGCCTGTCCCATCTCAGGGGGGATTATGGCTACACCTTC.

This rearrangement joins TRBV5-6 to TRBJ1-5; tentatively, D is TRBD1 (5 bases). Looked up from germline, CDR1 is SGHDT and CDR2 is YYEEEE. The CDR3 length is 13 residues. The V and J ends lost 4 bases and 10 bases respectively, with 15 bases between them. In DNA, the CDR3 is TGTGCCAGCAGCCCGGGACCCGGGGAACCCCAGCATTTT. As protein: CASSPGPGEPQHF.

The rearrangement uses TRBV6-1 and TRBJ2-5; 7 nucleotides match TRBD1. This CDR3 is built from 15 residues. Per the germline V gene, CDR1 is MNHNS and CDR2 is SASEGT. J lost 0 bases, V lost 5 bases, and 6 bases had no gene match. In nucleotides, the CDR3 is TGTGCCAGCAGTCGTGGACAGGCCTACCAAGAGACCCAGTACTTC. Its translation is CASSRGQAYQETQYF.

The chain carries TRBV5-1 and TRBJ2-3; 10 bases line up with TRBD2. CDR1 is SGHRS and CDR2 is YFSETQ in the germline V gene. V lost 0 bases and J lost 10; bases outside the gene matches: 8. The CDR3 consists of 15 residues. The CDR3 DNA reads as TGCGCCAGCAGCTTGGCTAGCGGGGGAATCAGGGCGCAGTATTTT. Translated, it gives CASSLASGGIRAQYF.

The V call is TRBV27, the J call TRBJ2-7; D is unresolved. Germline values: CDR1 MNHEY, CDR2 SMNVEV (reference sequence). Trimming removed 8 bases at V and 4 bases at J, with 12 bases between. The CDR3 runs 12 residues. CDR3 residues: CASGLRYYEQYF. The CDR3, as DNA: TGTGCCAGCGGGCTTAGGTATTACGAGCAGTACTTC.

The CDR3 sequence is CASSMKYTDTQYF. The CDR3 nucleotides read TGTGCCAGTAGTATGAAGTACACAGATACGCAGTATTTT. The chain links TRBV19 to TRBJ2-3; D call uncertain. The CDR3 is made up of 13 amino acids. Looked up from germline, CDR1 is LNHDA and CDR2 is SQIVND (reference sequence). V was cut by 3 bases and J by 2 bases, with 6 bases left in between.

J is TRBJ2-7 and V is TRBV6-6, with TRBD2 identical over 7 bases. This CDR3 has 14 residues. From germline, CDR1 is MNHNY and CDR2 SVGAGI (reference sequence). V dropped 8 bases and J dropped 1; count of bases not matched to a gene: 8. The CDR3 sequence is CASSPFGGSYEQYF. Here the CDR3 DNA reads TGTGCCAGCTCACCATTCGGGGGGTCCTACGAGCAGTACTTC.

The chain carries TRBV6-5 and TRBJ2-2, with D perhaps matching TRBD1 (6 bases). This CDR3 contains 13 residues. Germline V gene lookup returns CDR1 MNHEY and CDR2 SVGAGI. Deletions cut 11 bases from V and 1 base from J, with 11 bases between. The CDR3 DNA sequence: TGTGCCGCGGCGACAGGGAACACCGGGGAGCTGTTTTTT. It specifies CAAATGNTGELFF.

This clone was counted a few times. The rearrangement uses TRBV27 and TRBJ2-4; D is uncertain. The germline CDR1 and CDR2 sequences are MNHEY and SMNVEV (reference sequence). This CDR3 has 13 residues. The ends were cut back, 1 base at V and 1 base at J, with 2 bases in the middle. CDR3 loop: CASSLWAKNIQYF. As DNA, the CDR3 is TGTGCCAGCAGTTTATGGGCCAAAAACATTCAGTACTTC.

About this clone itself: With a far larger clone one base away, a read error is the likely cause. This sample also contains other DNA sequences that code for the same CDR3. This chain links TRBV5-1 with TRBJ2-7; 7 bases agree with TRBD2. Germline CDR1 is SGHRS and CDR2 is YFSETQ. CDR3 size: 14 residues. With V trimmed by 0 bases and J by 4 bases, 4 bases remained unmatched. The DNA of the CDR3 is TGCGCCAGCAGCTTGGCCCTAGCGGATTACGAGCAGTACTTC. Translated, it gives CASSLALADYEQYF.

This chain connects TRBV30 to TRBJ2-5; D unresolved. This CDR3 comprises 12 residues. Between the trimmed V and J ends, which lost 0 bases and 7 bases, there was a span of 9 bases. Germline CDR1 GTSNPN, CDR2 SVGIG (reference sequence). The CDR3 loop reads CAWSVPAPTQYF. In DNA form, the CDR3 reads TGTGCCTGGAGTGTACCAGCCCCGACCCAGTACTTC.